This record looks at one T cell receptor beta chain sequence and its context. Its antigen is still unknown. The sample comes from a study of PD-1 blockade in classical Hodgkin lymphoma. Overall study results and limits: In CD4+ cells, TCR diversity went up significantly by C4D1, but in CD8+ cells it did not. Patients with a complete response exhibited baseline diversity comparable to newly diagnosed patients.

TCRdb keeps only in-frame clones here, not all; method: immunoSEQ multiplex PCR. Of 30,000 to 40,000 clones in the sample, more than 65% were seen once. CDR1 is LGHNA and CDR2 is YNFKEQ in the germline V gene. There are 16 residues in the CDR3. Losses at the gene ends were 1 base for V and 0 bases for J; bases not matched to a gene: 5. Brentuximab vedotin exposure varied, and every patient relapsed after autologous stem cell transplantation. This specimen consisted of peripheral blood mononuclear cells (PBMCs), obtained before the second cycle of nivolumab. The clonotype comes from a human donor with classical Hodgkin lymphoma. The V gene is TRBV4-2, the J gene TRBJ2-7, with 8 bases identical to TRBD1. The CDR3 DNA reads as TGTGCCAGCAGCCAAGGGGGGACAGGTTACTCCTACGAGCAGTACTTC. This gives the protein CASSQGGTGYSYEQYF.